Listed below are T cell receptor beta chains from one sample, sequenced in a study of T cell responses to AZD1222 COVID-19 vaccine. TCRdb's table, derived via immunoSEQ multiplex PCR, lists solely in-frame clones and lacks some. The sample has approximately 79,000 clones; 83% are singletons. The sample here was peripheral blood, taken 28 days after the second AZD1222 dose. Receptors originate from an adult who received the AZD1222 COVID-19 vaccine. The conserved cysteine and the conserved F or W are not part of the CDR3 here. D genes are given only for firm matches. The size entry is marked missing in some rows and otherwise reads once, few, many or a size class.

TRBV9	-	TRBJ2-1	TRBD2	ASSASGRASYEQF
TRBV3-1/TRBV3-2	-	TRBJ2-1	-	ASSQDNTRPKQF
TRBV11-2	-	TRBJ1-5	-	ASSFTLGGNQPQH
TRBV7-2	once	TRBJ2-1	-	ASTLDSYNEQF
TRBV6-2/TRBV6-3	-	TRBJ1-6	-	ASSPTPHGTNSPLH
TRBV12-3/TRBV12-4	-	TRBJ1-1	TRBD1	ASSLRQGEAF
TRBV28	-	TRBJ2-3	-	ASSTPSTDTQY
TRBV3-1/TRBV3-2	-	TRBJ1-6	-	ASSQGRGSPLH
TRBV19	-	TRBJ1-6	-	ASNGVSDNSPLH
TRBV18	-	TRBJ2-7	-	ASSPMGGIGDEQY
TRBV19	-	TRBJ1-2	TRBD1	ASSMGTGYGYT
TRBV15	once	TRBJ2-3	TRBD2	ATSREGLSYTDTQY
TRBV6-2/TRBV6-3	-	TRBJ1-2	-	ASSYRADGYT
TRBV15	-	TRBJ2-7	-	ATSRDSGPYEQY